This T cell receptor (beta chain) was captured by sequencing in a study of OX40 agonist ivuxolimab in advanced cancers. Patients had blood sampled at baseline and again on cycle 4 day 1 and cycle 7 day 1. Clones were read by immunoSEQ multiplex PCR, and TCRdb kept only the in-frame ones, dropping some. The data hold 95,000 to 150,000 clones, with just over 90% observed a single time. V lost 0 bases to trimming and J lost 0 bases, with 15 bases between them. Looked up from germline, CDR1 is MRHNA and CDR2 is SNTAGT. CDR3 length equals 18 residues. This TCR came from an adult with an advanced solid tumor such as melanoma, head and neck, liver or kidney cancer. The chain uses TRBV6-4 and TRBJ1-5, with D possibly being TRBD1 (6 bases). Sequenced material: CD4+ or CD8+ T cells sorted from blood, taken in a trial of the OX40 agonist ivuxolimab. The CDR3 region is CASSDSAWGRDSNQPQHF. The CDR3 DNA is TGTGCCAGCAGTGACTCCGCGTGGGGGCGAGATAGCAATCAGCCCCAGCATTTT.